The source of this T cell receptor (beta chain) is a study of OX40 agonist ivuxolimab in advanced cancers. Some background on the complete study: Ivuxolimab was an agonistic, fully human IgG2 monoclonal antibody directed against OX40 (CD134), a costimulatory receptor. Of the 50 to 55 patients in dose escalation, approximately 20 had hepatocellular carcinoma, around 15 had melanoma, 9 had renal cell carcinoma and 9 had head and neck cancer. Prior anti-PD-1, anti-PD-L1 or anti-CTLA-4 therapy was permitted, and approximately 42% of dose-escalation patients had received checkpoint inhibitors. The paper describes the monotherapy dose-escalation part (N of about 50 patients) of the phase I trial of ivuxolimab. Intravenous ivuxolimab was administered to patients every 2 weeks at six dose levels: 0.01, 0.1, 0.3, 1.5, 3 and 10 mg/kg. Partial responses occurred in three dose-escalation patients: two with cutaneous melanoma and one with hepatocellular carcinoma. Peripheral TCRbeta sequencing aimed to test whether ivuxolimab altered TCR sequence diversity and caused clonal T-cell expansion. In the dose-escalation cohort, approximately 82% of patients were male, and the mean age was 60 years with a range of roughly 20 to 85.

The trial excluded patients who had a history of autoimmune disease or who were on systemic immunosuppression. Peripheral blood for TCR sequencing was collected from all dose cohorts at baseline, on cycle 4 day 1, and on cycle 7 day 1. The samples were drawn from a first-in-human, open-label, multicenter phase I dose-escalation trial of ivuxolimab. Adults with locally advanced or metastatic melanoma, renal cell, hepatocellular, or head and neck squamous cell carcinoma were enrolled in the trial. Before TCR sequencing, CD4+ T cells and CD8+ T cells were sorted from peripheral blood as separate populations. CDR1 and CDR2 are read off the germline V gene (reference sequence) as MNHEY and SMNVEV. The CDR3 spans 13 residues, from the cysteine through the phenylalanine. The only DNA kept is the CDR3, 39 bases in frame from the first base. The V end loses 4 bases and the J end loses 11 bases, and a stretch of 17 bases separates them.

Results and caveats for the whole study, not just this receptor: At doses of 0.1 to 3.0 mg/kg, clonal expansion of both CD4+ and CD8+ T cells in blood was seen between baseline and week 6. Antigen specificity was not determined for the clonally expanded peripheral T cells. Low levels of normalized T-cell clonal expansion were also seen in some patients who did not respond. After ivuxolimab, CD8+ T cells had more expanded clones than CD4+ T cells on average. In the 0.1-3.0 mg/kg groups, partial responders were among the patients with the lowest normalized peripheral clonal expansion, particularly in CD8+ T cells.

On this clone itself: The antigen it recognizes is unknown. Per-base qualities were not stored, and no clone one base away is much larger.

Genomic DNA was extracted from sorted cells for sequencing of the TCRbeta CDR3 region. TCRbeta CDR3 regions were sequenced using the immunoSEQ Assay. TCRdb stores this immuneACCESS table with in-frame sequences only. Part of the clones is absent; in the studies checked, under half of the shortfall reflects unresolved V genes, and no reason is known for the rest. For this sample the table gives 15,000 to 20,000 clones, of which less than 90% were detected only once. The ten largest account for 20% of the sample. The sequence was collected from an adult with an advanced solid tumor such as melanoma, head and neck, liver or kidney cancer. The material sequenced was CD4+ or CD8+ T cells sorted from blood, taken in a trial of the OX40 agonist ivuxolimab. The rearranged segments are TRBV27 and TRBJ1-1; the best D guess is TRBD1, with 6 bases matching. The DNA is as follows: TGTGCCAGCAGTTCCTCTGGGGGCGGAAAGGCTTTCTTT. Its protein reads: CASSSSGGGKAFF.